The sequence of this TCR beta chain was determined in a study of PD-L1 blockade in urothelial cancer. Across the whole study: The patients first took atezolizumab in 2014, receiving 1,200 mg intravenously every 3 weeks. Peripheral blood specimens exhibited a median yield of around 130,000 T cells.

CDR3 length equals 17 residues. CDR1 is SNHLY, CDR2 FYNNEI, per germline. With 3 bases removed from V and 5 bases from J, the gap between germline ends came to 20 bases. Some clones are missing from TCRdb's copy, which holds only in-frame ones; the method was immunoSEQ multiplex PCR. The sample yields some 67,000 clones, 85% to 90% seen once. It was locally advanced or metastatic urothelial carcinoma that patients had. This clone came up once. This chain uses TRBV2 with TRBJ1-3; unclear D gene. This clonotype originated in a man aged 55 to 70 with urothelial cancer. This specimen was PBMCs, taken around atezolizumab (anti-PD-L1) treatment. In DNA, the CDR3 is TGTGCCAGCAGTGATCTTCGGGTGTCGGAGGCGAGAAACACCATATATTTT. Translated, it gives CASSDLRVSEARNTIYF.